The clone carrying this TCR beta chain was recorded a few times. The sample comes from a study of cytotoxic CD8 clonotypes in ibrutinib-treated CLL. The overall study: For this cohort, patients were ten to twelve relapsed/refractory and some 15 treatment-naive, while under 18 were IGHV unmutated. Responses: about 25 partial, 2 complete; after median about 68 months, around 15 stayed remitted, roughly 12 progressed.

The TCR beta libraries used 1.5 to 2 micrograms of genomic DNA that came from cryopreserved PBMCs. The data were produced by immunoSEQ multiplex PCR, yet TCRdb's version contains in-frame clones alone and is incomplete. Found here are fewer than 30,000 clones, around 69% of them singletons; the top ten hold roughly 51%. This specimen was PBMCs, taken at disease progression, from a patient treated with ibrutinib. The source of this sequence is a human donor with chronic lymphocytic leukemia.

The CDR3 is CASSLTATGGKYEQYF. CDR3 nucleotides: TGTGCCAGCTCACTCACTGCGACAGGGGGCAAATACGAGCAGTACTTC. The chain joins TRBV18 to TRBJ2-7; the match to TRBD1 covers 10 bases. This CDR3 is built from 16 residues. V shed 4 bases, J shed 4 bases, and the junction held 10 bases outside the gene matches. CDR1 and CDR2 (germline): KGHSH, LQKENI.